This T cell receptor (beta chain) is from a study of cytomegalovirus exposure and HLA in healthy donors. Sequencing was performed with immunoSEQ multiplex PCR; in TCRdb, only in-frame clones are kept and a portion is missing. The sample has about 220,000 clones; around 90% are singletons. The CDR3 loop spans 14 amino acids. The germline V gene has CDR1 SGHRS and CDR2 YFSETQ. V dropped 7 bases and J dropped 4 bases, with 17 bases sitting between them. The donors were part of the validation cohort, which consisted of more than 90 subjects and was separate from the first cohort of about 720 subjects. The specimen sequenced was PBMCs. The receptor's source is a woman aged 18-35 years in good health and CMV-seronegative. The V and J genes are TRBV5-1 and TRBJ1-2; D is uncertain. CDR3 bases: TGCGCCAGCGGGCGAGAGGGTAACCTCTATGGCTACACCTTC. The encoded protein is CASGREGNLYGYTF. Full variable domain (outside the CDR3, taken from reference TRBV5-1 and TRBJ1-2): KAGVTQTPRYLIKTRGQQVTLSCSPISGHRSVSWYQQTPGQGLQFLFEYFSETQRNKGNFPGRFSGRQFSNSRSEMNVSTLELGDSALYLCASGREGNLYGYTFGSGTRLTVV.